Sequencing of this TCR beta chain was carried out in a study of cytomegalovirus exposure and HLA in healthy donors (dated by TCRdb to about 2017). Study-wide context: According to an earlier analysis of a few hundred of the donors, about 190 million T cells yielded 120 million or so unique TCR beta sequences and about 300 Gb of sequence data. An early release that covered about 600 HLA-typed donors contained around 330 gigabases of sequencing data and 70 million to 100 million unique TCR sequences. Of the roughly 400 genotyped donors, roughly 76% were placed in the genetic ancestry cluster associated with self-reported Caucasian donors. The aim of the study was to test whether cataloging public T cell receptors could identify signatures of past pathogen exposure. The study profiled the T cell repertoires of under 850 subjects by immunosequencing and related them to cytomegalovirus serostatus. A separate validation cohort of about 110 different subjects was used in addition to the roughly 620-subject first cohort. To predict cytomegalovirus infection status, the study combined high-throughput TCR immunosequencing, statistical association of individual TCRs with disease status, and machine learning. A later analysis re-analyzed previously published TCR beta repertoires from approximately 670 donors and added high-resolution HLA genotyping to study TCR occurrence patterns. Rather than drawing on any new phenotypic data, the later analysis identified candidate immune exposures from TCR beta sequences and the way those sequences occurred across donors. To decide whether each TCR beta V gene segment behaved as functional or pseudogenic, an earlier analysis of over 500 of the donors relied on high-throughput TCR beta sequencing. Donor age, sex, ethnicity and CMV serostatus were compiled alongside the repertoire data. A later genetic analysis took genome-wide SNP genotypes for about 55% of the roughly 700 donors and used that subset as a discovery cohort. All discovery cohort repertoires had been generated using a single sequencing platform. Class I and class II HLA loci were covered by the typing at four-digit resolution. The number of typed donors differed by locus: roughly 629-630 for A, B, C, DRB1 and DQB1; some 500 for DQA1; some 590 for DPA1; and 400 to 480 for DPB1. About five DR-DQ haplotypes were handled as single units for association and clustering because linkage in the cohort was strong. Among over 350 genotyped donors of the cohort, an average of roughly 240,000 unique TCR beta nucleotide sequences were sequenced per donor, roughly 20% of them non-productive.

Regarding this clone: Its antigen remains unidentified. The record has no base qualities; no much larger clone is one base away.

The study at large found these results: CMV serostatus was the only immune exposure information available for the cohort. Roughly uniform sequencing depth across donors was assumed in presence/absence analyses, although this assumption may not hold. In both the original and validation cohorts, the classifier was reported to diagnose cytomegalovirus status with high specificity and sensitivity. Three of the identified cytomegalovirus-associated TCR beta chains were confirmed in vitro to be specific for cytomegalovirus antigens. In a later analysis, HLA-associated TCR beta chains showed more clonal expansion and lower generation probabilities than non-associated chains that were equally common. The earlier analysis of 587 of the donors excluded 15 to 20 rarely observed V segments, including chromosome 9 orphons, because counts were too low. In the study, 150 to 200 TCR beta chains were listed as associated with cytomegalovirus. In a later analysis, TCR association rates were found to vary across HLA loci, with the most associated TCRs seen for DRB1 alleles and the fewest for HLA-C alleles. Some IMGT-functional V segments, including TRBV6-2 and TRBV6-3, could not be told apart with the 87-base-pair reads, so those segments were excluded. In a later genetic analysis, fewer N-insertions in productive TCRs were reported among donors in an Asian-associated ancestry cluster than the roughly 700-donor mean. A cluster of highly shared sequence variants was judged likely to be a technical artifact of the sequencing pipeline. A further reported finding was that TCR beta sequences accurately predicted the HLA-A and HLA-B alleles for most subjects in the first cohort. When HLA alleles, especially DR and DQ, strongly co-occurred, attributing TCR associations to individual alleles was difficult. Linkage disequilibrium might explain the correlated functional status among segregating V segments, but an unknown experimental factor could not be excluded. V-gene and J-gene trimming of TCR beta chains was associated with a missense DCLRE1C variant in a later genetic analysis, and the association was replicated in an independent cohort. Most CMV-associated TCR beta chains appeared to be HLA-restricted in a later analysis, and the HLA associations seemed to be driven largely by CMV exposure. Most TCR sequences were observed very rarely across donors, whereas some public TCRs were present in many individuals. In an earlier analysis of approximately 590 of the donors, most TCR beta V segments appeared in productive rearrangements about 87% or about 30% of the time, broadly matching IMGT annotations. In a later analysis, several top co-occurrence clusters were reported to appear linked to parvovirus B19, influenza, CMV and Epstein-Barr virus. HLA typing was unavailable for some donors at each locus, so association tests used only the typed subset. The authors suggested that the approach could potentially be generalized to other disease states and immunological phenotypes. This cohort had only TCR beta chains sequenced, and the lack of alpha or paired-chain data limited which features could be detected. At a false discovery rate of 0.05, a later analysis linked around 17,000 TCR beta sequences to specific HLA alleles.

The cohort comprised several hundred healthy bone marrow donors. All cohort members were sampled while nominally healthy, although unrecorded immune exposures were likely present. The donor was CMV seropositive and was included in the group of 270 or so seropositive cohort members. A peripheral blood sample was collected from each donor, and TCR beta sequencing was performed on peripheral blood mononuclear cells. Genomic DNA extraction from the blood cell samples was performed with the Qiagen DNeasy Blood Extraction Kit. A distance of 12 bases separates the germline ends of V and J, which lose 3 bases and 0 bases respectively. CDR1 is given as LGHNT and CDR2 as FRNRAP, both from the germline V gene. The CDR3 measures 16 amino acids from cysteine to phenylalanine. The read is trimmed to its CDR3 DNA, 48 bases read in frame from base 1. The method was the immunoSEQ multiplex PCR assay. For the multiplex PCR, a mixture combining 60 forward primers for TCR Vbeta segments and 13 reverse primers for TCR Jbeta segments was used. A multiplex PCR assay on genomic DNA amplified the CDR3 region of rearranged TCR beta genes. The Illumina HiSeq System was used to sequence the amplified TCR beta libraries as 87-base-pair reads. The original pipeline was this. Across the roughly 700 repertoires, a later analysis counted 75 million to 90 million unique TCR beta chains, about 10 million of which were shared by at least two donors. Raw reads were error-corrected and collapsed into unique sequences by a nearest-neighbor algorithm in which closely related sequences were merged to remove PCR and sequencing errors. To assign V, D and J gene segments, CDR3 sequences were aligned to IMGT reference sequences. For a sequence to be retained, a match of at least six nucleotides to both a V gene segment and a J gene segment was required. Rearrangements were called productive when the CDR3 lacked stop codons and stayed in frame with V and J; all others were non-productive. Following IMGT convention, CDR3 was defined as the stretch from the second conserved V-encoded cysteine up to the conserved J-encoded phenylalanine. The earlier analysis of 587 of the donors excluded any sequence lacking an unambiguous match to a single V gene segment. An earlier analysis of several hundred of the donors called V segments functional above 56.7% productive rearrangements and segregating when the between-donor standard deviation exceeded 5%. To diagnose cytomegalovirus status from the catalog of TCR beta chain sequences, a statistical classification framework was built. In a later analysis, TCR nucleotide sequences were compared against IMGT/GENE-DB human TR gene sequences so that V and J genes could be assigned. Using the TCRdist pipeline, a later analysis assigned CDR3 sequences along with most-parsimonious VDJ recombination scenarios. In a later analysis, every TCR beta chain was defined by the combination of its CDR3 amino acid sequence and its V-gene family, and reads without a unique V-gene family were dropped. To address suspected cross-contamination and a sequencing artifact, a later analysis removed roughly 640 highly shared, low-generation-probability nucleotide sequences. For each public chain, a later analysis derived a clonal expansion index from normalized ranks of inferred template counts within each repertoire. In a later analysis, generation probabilities were computed using a VDJ recombination model fitted to out-of-frame rearrangements, and the results were checked against IGoR. In a later analysis, TCR-TCR, TCR-HLA and TCR-CMV co-occurrence was scored with hypergeometric tests, and a repertoire-size bias correction was applied to TCR pairs. A later analysis estimated false discovery rates by permuting HLA or CMV assignments 20 times. In a later analysis, co-occurring TCRs were grouped using DBSCAN, with TCRdist sequence similarity added in when clustering inside HLA-allele-positive subsets. For co-occurrence clustering, repertoires with fewer than 30,000 or more than 120,000 public chains were excluded, along with roughly 5 repertoires with anomalous nucleotide sharing. What TCRdb holds here is the immuneACCESS table cut down to in-frame rearrangements. Part of the clones is not present; checked against another copy, under half of the missing clones reflect an unresolved V gene, and the others are unexplained. For V, J and clone size, that table is used; D and trimming come from the DNA. The sample table holds over 100,000 clones, of which 76% were seen once. Less than 9.5% of the sample comes from the top ten.

This TCR was recovered from a woman in her forties or fifties in good health and CMV-seropositive. The sequencing input was PBMCs. The rearrangement combines TRBV12-5 with TRBJ2-1; the D gene is perhaps TRBD2, from 6 matching bases. The CDR3 corresponds to CASGLGGASSYNEQFF. The sequence in DNA is TGTGCTAGTGGTTTAGGCGGGGCGAGCTCCTACAATGAGCAGTTCTTC.